The rows below give T cell receptor beta chains drawn from one sample of a study of immune evolution from preneoplasia to lung adenocarcinoma. Produced via immunoSEQ multiplex PCR; TCRdb's table is partial and in-frame only. The table has some 16,000 clones, 65% to 90% seen once. What was sequenced was FFPE invasive lung adenocarcinoma tissue. These receptors all stem from a person between 70 and 80 years old with invasive lung adenocarcinoma. CDR3s leave out the opening cysteine and the closing phenylalanine or tryptophan. D genes are given only for firm matches. Not all rows give a size; the values are once, few, many and, for expanded clones, a class.

J gene | D gene | clone size | V gene | CDR3 protein
TRBJ2-2 | NA | few | TRBV29-1 | SVFGQVGLTGELF
TRBJ1-1 | NA | NA | TRBV5-1 | ASSLEGGRSTEAF
TRBJ1-5 | NA | NA | TRBV6-6 | ASSPEGGNQPQH
TRBJ2-3 | NA | NA | TRBV6-5 | ASSYSTSPLTDTQY
TRBJ2-5 | NA | NA | TRBV2 | ASSEEGRRETQY
TRBJ2-7 | TRBD2 | NA | TRBV5-1 | ASSPSSGRSYEQY
TRBJ1-4 | TRBD1 | NA | TRBV9 | ASSTQGAANEKLF
TRBJ1-1 | NA | few | TRBV9 | ASSVSALDTEAF
TRBJ1-2 | NA | NA | TRBV6-1 | ASSEAGGSRGYT
TRBJ2-1 | TRBD2 | NA | TRBV19 | ASSGTGGDEQF